This TCR beta chain was observed in a study of OX40 agonist ivuxolimab in advanced cancers. Across the study: People who had prior anti-PD-1, anti-PD-L1 or anti-CTLA-4 therapy could take part, and 40% had some. Partial responses were achieved by three patients, one with hepatocellular carcinoma and two with cutaneous melanoma.

Drawing of blood for sampling happened at baseline, at cycle 4 day 1, and at cycle 7 day 1. The data were produced by immunoSEQ multiplex PCR, yet TCRdb's version contains in-frame clones alone and is incomplete. The data show 68,000 or so clones, with 65% to 85% seen just once and approximately 10% held by the top ten. Germline assignment: CDR1 SNHLY and CDR2 FYNNEI. V shed 7 bases and J shed 2 bases, with 11 bases lying between them. The CDR3 sequence is 13 residues long. Sequences were derived from CD4+ or CD8+ T cells sorted from blood, sampled in a trial of the OX40 agonist ivuxolimab. The rearrangement uses TRBV2 and TRBJ1-1, with a weak D call TRBD1 (5 bases). This TCR was recovered from an adult with an advanced solid tumor such as melanoma, head and neck, liver or kidney cancer. In DNA, the CDR3 is TGTGCCAGCATCCAGACAGAAAACACTGAAGCTTTCTTT. This sequence encodes CASIQTENTEAFF.